This T cell receptor (beta chain) was documented in a study of CD8 T cells in ankylosing spondylitis. Broader study findings: Before this, some motif variants had been reported in reactive arthritis synovial fluid and blood. Disease-linked clones reportedly showed significant enrichment in matched ankylosing spondylitis synovial fluid.

From germline, CDR1 is DFQATT and CDR2 SNEGSKA (reference sequence). V gave up 7 bases and J gave up 4 bases, with 11 bases separating them. The CDR3 is made up of 13 amino acids. TCRdb analysed the 5' RACE reads with MiXCR anew, one entry per CDR3 protein. Of approximately 250,000 distinct CDR3 sequences in the sample, more than 20% are singletons; the top ten hold about 0.6%. This clonotype was seen repeatedly, ten times or more. What it binds is unknown. This clonotype was obtained from a male donor with ankylosing spondylitis or in good health (not recorded which). Input material: blood, either unsorted or a sorted T cell fraction (not recorded which). The gene calls are TRBV20-1 and TRBJ1-6; maybe TRBD1 (5 bases). CDR3 in amino acids: CSVVRQYNSPLHF. As DNA, the CDR3 is TGCAGTGTAGTCAGACAGTATAATTCACCCCTCCACTTT.